This TCR beta chain is from a study of blood T cell repertoires in COVID-19. CDR1 and CDR2 from the germline V gene are LNHDA and SQIVND (reference sequence). The junction had 2 bases not matched to a gene; V was cut back by 3 bases and J by 1 base. The CDR3 is 14 amino acids. Here immunoSEQ multiplex PCR was the method, and the copy in TCRdb shows in-frame clones only, minus some. The table records about 160,000 clones, about 86% of them present only once. The TCR was taken from a man between 65 and 85 years old with acute or convalescent COVID-19. The sequenced sample consisted of peripheral blood. This chain links TRBV19 with TRBJ2-5, with 7 positions matching TRBD1. CDR3 loop: CASSINRGQETQYF. Written as DNA, the CDR3 is TGTGCCAGTAGTATTAACAGGGGCCAAGAGACCCAGTACTTC.